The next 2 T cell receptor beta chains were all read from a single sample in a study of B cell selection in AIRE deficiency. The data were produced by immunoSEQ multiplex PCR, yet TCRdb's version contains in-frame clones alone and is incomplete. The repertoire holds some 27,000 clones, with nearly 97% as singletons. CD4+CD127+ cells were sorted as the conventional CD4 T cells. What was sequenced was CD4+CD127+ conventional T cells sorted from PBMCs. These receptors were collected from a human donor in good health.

CDR3 sequence: CASSFGGGFNEQFF. As DNA, the CDR3 is TGCGCCAGCAGCTTCGGTGGTGGGTTCAATGAGCAGTTCTTC. This chain joins TRBV5-1 and TRBJ2-1; D gene uncertain. Looked up from germline, CDR1 is SGHRS and CDR2 is YFSETQ. The CDR3 has 14 amino acids. V dropped 2 bases and J dropped 6 bases, with 12 bases sitting between them.

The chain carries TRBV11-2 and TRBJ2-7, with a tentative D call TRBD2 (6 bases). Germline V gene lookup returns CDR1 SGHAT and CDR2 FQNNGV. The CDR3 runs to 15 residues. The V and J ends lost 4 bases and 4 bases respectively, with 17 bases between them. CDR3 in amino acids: CASSSLREFVYEQYF. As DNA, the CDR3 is TGTGCCAGCAGCTCATTACGGGAGTTTGTGTACGAGCAGTACTTC.